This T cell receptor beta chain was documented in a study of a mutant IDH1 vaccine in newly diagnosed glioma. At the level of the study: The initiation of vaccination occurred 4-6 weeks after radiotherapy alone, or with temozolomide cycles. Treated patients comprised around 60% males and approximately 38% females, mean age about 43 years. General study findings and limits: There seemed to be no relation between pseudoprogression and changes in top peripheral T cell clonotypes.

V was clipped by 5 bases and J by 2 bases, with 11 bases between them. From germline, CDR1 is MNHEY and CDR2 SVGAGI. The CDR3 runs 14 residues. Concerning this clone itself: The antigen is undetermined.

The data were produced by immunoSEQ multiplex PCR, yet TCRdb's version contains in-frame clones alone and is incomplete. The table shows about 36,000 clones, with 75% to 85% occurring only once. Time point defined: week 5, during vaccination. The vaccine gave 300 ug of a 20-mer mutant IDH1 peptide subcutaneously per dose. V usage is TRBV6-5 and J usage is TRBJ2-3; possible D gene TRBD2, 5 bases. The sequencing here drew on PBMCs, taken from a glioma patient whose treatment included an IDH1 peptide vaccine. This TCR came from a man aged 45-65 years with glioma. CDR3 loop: CASSPGGPTDTQYF. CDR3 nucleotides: TGTGCCAGCAGTCCCGGCGGGCCCACAGATACGCAGTATTTT.